Given below is one T cell receptor beta chain in context. In the source study's methods: Amplification of reference gene primers provided the estimated nucleated cell counts. Method: immunoSEQ multiplex PCR; TCRdb's copy keeps in-frame clones and lacks some. V and J calls and clone size come straight from that table; D and trimming were deduced from the DNA. This sample has 300,000 to 350,000 clones; roughly 86% occur once, and the top ten carry 6% to 8%. A Seattle source enrolled patients during active infection and followed them longitudinally. This sample was included in a study of blood T cell repertoires in COVID-19. Background on the study: Sites across the United States, Italy and Spain contributed samples from acute and convalescent COVID-19. Sample material is recorded as cDNA or gDNA derived from T cells, B-cell-depleted T cells, or PBMCs.

Trimming cost V 4 bases and J 0 bases, with 12 bases left between them. CDR1 and CDR2 from the germline V gene are LNHDA and SQIVND (reference sequence). This CDR3 comprises 15 residues. This sequence originates from a woman in her 70s with COVID-19, enrolled during active disease. The V call is TRBV19, the J call TRBJ1-1; D is possibly TRBD1 (6 bases). The sequenced material came from peripheral blood. The CDR3 is CASSRGTYMNTEAFF. CDR3 in DNA: TGTGCCAGTAGTAGAGGGACATATATGAACACTGAAGCTTTCTTT.